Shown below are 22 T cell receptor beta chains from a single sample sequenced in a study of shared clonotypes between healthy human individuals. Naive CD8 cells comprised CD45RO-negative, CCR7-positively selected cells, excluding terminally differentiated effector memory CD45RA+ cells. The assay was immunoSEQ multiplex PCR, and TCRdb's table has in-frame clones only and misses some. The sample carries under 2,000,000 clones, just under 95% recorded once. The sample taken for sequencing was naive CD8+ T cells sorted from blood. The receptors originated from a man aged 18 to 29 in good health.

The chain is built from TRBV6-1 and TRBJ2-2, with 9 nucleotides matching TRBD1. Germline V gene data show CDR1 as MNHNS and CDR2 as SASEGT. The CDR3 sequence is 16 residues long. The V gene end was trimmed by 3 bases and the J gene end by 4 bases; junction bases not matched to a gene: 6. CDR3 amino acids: CASSERQGEGTGELFF. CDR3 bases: TGTGCCAGCAGTGAGCGACAGGGGGAGGGCACCGGGGAGCTGTTTTTT.

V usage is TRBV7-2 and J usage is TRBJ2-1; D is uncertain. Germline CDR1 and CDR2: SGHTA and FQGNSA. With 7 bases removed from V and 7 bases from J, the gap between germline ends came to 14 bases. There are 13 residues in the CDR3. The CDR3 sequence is CASTPGDSNEQFF. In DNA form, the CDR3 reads TGTGCCAGCACCCCGGGTGACTCGAATGAGCAGTTCTTC. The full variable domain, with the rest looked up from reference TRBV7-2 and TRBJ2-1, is GAGVSQSPSNKVTEKGKDVELRCDPISGHTALYWYRQSLGQGLEFLIYFQGNSAPDKSGLPSDRFSAERTGGSVSTLTIQRTQQEDSAVYLCASTPGDSNEQFFGPGTRLTVL.

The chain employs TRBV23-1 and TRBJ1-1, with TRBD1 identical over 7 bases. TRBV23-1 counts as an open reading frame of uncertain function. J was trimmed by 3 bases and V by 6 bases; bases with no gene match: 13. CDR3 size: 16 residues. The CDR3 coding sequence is TGCGCCAGCAGACGGACAGGCCTTTGCGGGTACACTGAAGCTTTCTTT. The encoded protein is CASRRTGLCGYTEAFF.

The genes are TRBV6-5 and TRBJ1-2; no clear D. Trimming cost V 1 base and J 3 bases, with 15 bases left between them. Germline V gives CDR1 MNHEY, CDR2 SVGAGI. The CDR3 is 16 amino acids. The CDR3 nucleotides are TGTGCCAGCAGTTACTTTCGGCGGGCATCGGACTATGGCTACACCTTC. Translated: CASSYFRRASDYGYTF.

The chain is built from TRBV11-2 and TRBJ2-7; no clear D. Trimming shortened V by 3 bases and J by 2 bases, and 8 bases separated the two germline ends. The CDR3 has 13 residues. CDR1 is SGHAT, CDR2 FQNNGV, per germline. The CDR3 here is CASSFAATYEQYF. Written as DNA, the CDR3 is TGTGCCAGCAGCTTTGCGGCAACCTACGAGCAGTACTTC.

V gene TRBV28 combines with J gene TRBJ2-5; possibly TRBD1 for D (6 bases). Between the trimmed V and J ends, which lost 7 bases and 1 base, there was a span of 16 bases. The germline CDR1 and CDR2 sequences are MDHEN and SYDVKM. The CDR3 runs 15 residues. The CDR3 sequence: CASTPGKGGQETQYF. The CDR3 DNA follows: TGTGCCAGCACCCCGGGAAAAGGGGGCCAAGAGACCCAGTACTTC.

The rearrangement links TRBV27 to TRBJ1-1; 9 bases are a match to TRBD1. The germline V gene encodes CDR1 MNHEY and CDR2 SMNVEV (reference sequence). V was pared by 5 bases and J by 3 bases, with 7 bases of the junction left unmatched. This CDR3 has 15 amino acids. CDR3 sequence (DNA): TGTGCCAGCAGTCCTCATCGGGACAGGGACACTGAAGCTTTCTTT. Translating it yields CASSPHRDRDTEAFF.

CDR3 sequence (DNA): TGTGCCAGCAGCGAAAGGACAGGGGCCACTTACGAGCAGTACTTC. This encodes CASSERTGATYEQYF. The V gene is TRBV9, the J gene TRBJ2-7; 9 nucleotides agree with TRBD1. Germline CDR1 reads SGDLS; CDR2 reads YYNGEE. V trimming: 3 bases; J trimming: 4 bases; junction bases outside the gene matches: 8. There are 15 residues in the CDR3.

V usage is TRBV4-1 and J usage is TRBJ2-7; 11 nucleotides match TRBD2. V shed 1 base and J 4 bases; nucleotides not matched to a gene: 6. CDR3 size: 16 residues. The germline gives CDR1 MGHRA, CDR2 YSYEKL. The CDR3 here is CASSQVAGGMVYEQYF. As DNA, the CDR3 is TGCGCCAGCAGCCAAGTAGCGGGAGGGATGGTGTACGAGCAGTACTTC.

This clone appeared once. The CDR3 DNA reads TGTGCCAGCTCACCAGTCTATATCCAGGGGGCGTACGAGCAGTACTTC. The encoded protein is CASSPVYIQGAYEQYF. This chain uses TRBV18 with TRBJ2-7; TRBD1 matches 8 bases. The V gene's germline CDR1 is KGHSH and CDR2 LQKENI. J gave up 4 bases and V 2 bases, and 10 bases lay outside the gene matches. This CDR3 contains 16 residues.

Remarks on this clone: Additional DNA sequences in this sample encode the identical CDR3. CDR3 in DNA: TGTGCCAGCAGTGCAGGGGGCGCAGATACGCAGTATTTT. Encoded protein: CASSAGGADTQYF. The chain links TRBV28 to TRBJ2-3; 8 bases line up with TRBD1. CDR1 and CDR2 from the germline V gene are MDHEN and SYDVKM. The V segment lost 5 bases and the J segment 4 bases; nucleotides outside the gene matches: 2. The CDR3 runs 13 residues.

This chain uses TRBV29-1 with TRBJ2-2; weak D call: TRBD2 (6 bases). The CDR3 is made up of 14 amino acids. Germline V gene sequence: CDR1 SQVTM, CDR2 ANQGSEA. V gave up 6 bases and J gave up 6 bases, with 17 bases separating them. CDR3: CSVPLGGIAGELFF. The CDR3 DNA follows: TGCAGCGTCCCATTGGGGGGTATTGCCGGGGAGCTGTTTTTT.

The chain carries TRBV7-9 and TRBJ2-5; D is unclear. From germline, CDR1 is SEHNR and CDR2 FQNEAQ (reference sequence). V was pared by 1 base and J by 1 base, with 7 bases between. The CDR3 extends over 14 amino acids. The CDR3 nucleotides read TGTGCCAGCAGCTTAGTGGACGGCCAAGAGACCCAGTACTTC. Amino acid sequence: CASSLVDGQETQYF.

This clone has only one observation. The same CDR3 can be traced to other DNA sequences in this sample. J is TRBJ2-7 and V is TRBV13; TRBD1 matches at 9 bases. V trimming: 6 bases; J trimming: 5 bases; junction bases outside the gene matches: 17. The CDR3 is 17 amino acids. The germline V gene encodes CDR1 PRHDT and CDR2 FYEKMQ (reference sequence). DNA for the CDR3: TGTGCCAGCAGGTTCTGGGCGAACGGACAGGGGTTTAACGAGCAGTACTTC. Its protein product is CASRFWANGQGFNEQYF.

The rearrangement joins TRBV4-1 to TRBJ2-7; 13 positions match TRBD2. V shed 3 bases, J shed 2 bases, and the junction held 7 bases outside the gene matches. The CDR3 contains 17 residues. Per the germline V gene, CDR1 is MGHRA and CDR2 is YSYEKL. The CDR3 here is CASSQSLGLAGTYEQYF. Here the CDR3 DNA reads TGCGCCAGCAGCCAGAGCTTGGGACTAGCGGGAACCTACGAGCAGTACTTC.

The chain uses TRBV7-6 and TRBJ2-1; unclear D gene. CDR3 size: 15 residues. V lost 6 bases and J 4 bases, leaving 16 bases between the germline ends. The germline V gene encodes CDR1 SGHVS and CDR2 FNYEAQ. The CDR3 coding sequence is TGTGCCAGCAGTGTTTCGACTGAGAATTACAATGAGCAGTTCTTC. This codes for CASSVSTENYNEQFF.

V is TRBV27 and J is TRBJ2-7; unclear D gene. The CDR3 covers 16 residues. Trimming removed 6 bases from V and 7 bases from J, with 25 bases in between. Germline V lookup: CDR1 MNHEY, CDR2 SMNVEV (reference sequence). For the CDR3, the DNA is TGTGCCAGCAGGATCTCGGCAGGAAGTGGAAATCAGGAGCAGTACTTC. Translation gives CASRISAGSGNQEQYF.

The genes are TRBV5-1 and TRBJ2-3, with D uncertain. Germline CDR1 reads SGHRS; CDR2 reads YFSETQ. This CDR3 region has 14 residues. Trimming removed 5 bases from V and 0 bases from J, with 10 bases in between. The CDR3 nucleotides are TGCGCCAGCAGTTCCGGGTTCAGCACAGATACGCAGTATTTT. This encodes CASSSGFSTDTQYF.

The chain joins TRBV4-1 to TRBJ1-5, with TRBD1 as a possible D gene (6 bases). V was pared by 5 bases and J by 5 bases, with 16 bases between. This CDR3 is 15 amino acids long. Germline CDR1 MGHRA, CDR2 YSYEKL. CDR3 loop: CASSGGDRWDQPQHF. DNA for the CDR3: TGCGCCAGCAGCGGAGGCGACAGGTGGGATCAGCCCCAGCATTTT.

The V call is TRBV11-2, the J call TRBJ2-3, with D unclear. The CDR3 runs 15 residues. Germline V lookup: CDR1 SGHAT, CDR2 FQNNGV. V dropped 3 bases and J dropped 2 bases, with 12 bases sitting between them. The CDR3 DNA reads TGTGCCAGCAGCTTCCTATACGATTCCACAGATACGCAGTATTTT. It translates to CASSFLYDSTDTQYF.

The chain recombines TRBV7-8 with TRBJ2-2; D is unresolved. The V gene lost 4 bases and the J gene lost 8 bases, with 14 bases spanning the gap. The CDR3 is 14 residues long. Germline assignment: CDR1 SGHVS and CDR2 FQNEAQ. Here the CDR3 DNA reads TGTGCCAGCAGCTGGATTCTAGGCGGTGGGGAGCTGTTTTTT. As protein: CASSWILGGGELFF.

For the CDR3, the DNA is TGTGCCTGGAGTCTACTAGCCACGAGCTCCTACAATGAGCAGTTCTTC. Translation gives CAWSLLATSSYNEQFF. The chain is built from TRBV30 and TRBJ2-1; D may be TRBD2 (6 bases). Trimming left V 2 bases short and J 0 bases short, with 14 bases between. CDR3 size: 16 residues. Germline CDR1 GTSNPN, CDR2 SVGIG (reference sequence).